Below, 5 T cell receptor beta chains from the same sample are listed, as sequenced in a study of blood T cells in healthy people across ages. The authors ran a second PCR of 7 to 11 cycles using a sample-barcoded 5' primer and a J-beta primer mix. TCRdb called the 5' RACE reads again in MiXCR, with one record for every CDR3 protein. The sample yields nearly 1 million distinct CDR3 sequences, about 53% seen once. Sequences were obtained from blood. These receptor sequences come from a woman aged 55-69 years in good health.

In DNA form, the CDR3 reads TGTGCCAGCAGCTTAGTCACAGGTCCGTTCTTC. Amino acids: CASSLVTGPFF. This chain links TRBV11-2 with TRBJ2-1, with D perhaps matching TRBD1 (5 bases). Trimming took 1 base from V and 15 from J, leaving 10 bases between them. The CDR3 spans 11 residues. Germline-derived CDR1 and CDR2 are SGHAT and FQNNGV.

In its sample, this clonotype was seen a few times. The chain joins TRBV5-1 to TRBJ2-1; D possibly matches TRBD1 or TRBD2 (5 bases each). V was clipped by 2 bases and J by 0 bases, with 12 bases between them. The CDR3 consists of 16 residues. CDR1 and CDR2 from the germline V gene are SGHRS and YFSETQ. DNA for the CDR3: TGCGCCAGCAGCTTTGGGACGTCAAGCTCCTACAATGAGCAGTTCTTC. It encodes CASSFGTSSSYNEQFF.

The V call is TRBV7-2, the J call TRBJ2-7, with 9 bases identical to TRBD2. The CDR3 runs 18 residues. Trimming at V came to 3 bases and at J to 3 bases, leaving 15 bases not matched to a gene. In germline, CDR1 is SGHTA, CDR2 FQGNSA. The CDR3 coding sequence is TGTGCCAGCAGCTTCCCCTGGACTAGCGTTAGAAGCCGCTACGAGCAGTACTTC. Translation gives CASSFPWTSVRSRYEQYF.

This clonotype was seen a single time. The chain carries TRBV5-5 and TRBJ2-2; no firm D call. The CDR3 has 15 residues. Germline CDR1 and CDR2: SGHKS and YYEKEE (reference sequence). V lost 2 bases and J lost 0, with 8 bases in between. For the CDR3, the DNA is TGTGCCAGCAGCTTTACAGACTCGAACACCGGGGAGCTGTTTTTT. This translates into CASSFTDSNTGELFF.

The chain carries TRBV28 and TRBJ1-6; D is undetermined. V was cut by 5 bases and J by 5 bases, with 10 bases left in between. The CDR3 runs 14 residues. Germline-derived CDR1 and CDR2 are MDHEN and SYDVKM. The CDR3 region has the DNA TGTGCCAGCAGTGTAACAAGCAATAATTCACCCCTCCACTTT. Amino acids: CASSVTSNNSPLHF. The variable domain in full, with the rest retrieved from reference TRBV28 and TRBJ1-6, is DVKVTQSSRYLVKRTGEKVFLECVQDMDHENMFWYRQDPGLGLRLIYFSYDVKMKEKGDIPEGYSVSREKKERFSLILESASTNQTSMYLCASSVTSNNSPLHFGNGTRLTVT.